This T cell receptor beta chain was sequenced during a study of shared clonotypes between healthy human individuals. With 0 bases clipped from V and 5 bases from J, the junction kept 3 bases outside the gene matches. Germline CDR1 reads ENHRY; CDR2 reads SYGVKD. The CDR3 consists of 15 residues. The table lists this clone with a count of one. The method was immunoSEQ multiplex PCR; TCRdb's version includes in-frame clones alone and lacks a portion of them. This table has 2.3 million or so clones, over 90% appearing once. The chain couples TRBV10-3 to TRBJ1-1, with TRBD1 matching 10 bases. The sample comprised naive CD4+ T cells from PBMCs. Subset in this sample: CD45RA+ positively selected. This TCR was sampled from a man aged 18 to 30 in good health. Some clones in this sample may be carry-over from other donors' samples. The DNA of the CDR3 is TGTGCCATCAGTGAGTCCAGGACAGGGGGAACTGAAGCTTTCTTT. Its protein product is CAISESRTGGTEAFF.